The next 14 T cell receptor beta chains were all read from a single sample in a study of blood T cell repertoires in COVID-19. Produced via immunoSEQ multiplex PCR; TCRdb's table is partial and in-frame only. The data show 95,000 to 150,000 clones, about 94% seen once. Sequencing was carried out using peripheral blood. The receptors were gathered from a man between 50 and 59 years old with COVID-19, enrolled during active disease.

The CDR3 DNA is TGTGCCAGCAGTTACTCCCCGGGAGAGGAAGCTTTCTTT. This translates into CASSYSPGEEAFF. The chain is built from TRBV6-5 and TRBJ1-1; D not resolved. V lost 0 bases and J lost 8, with 10 bases in between. CDR3 length: 13 residues. Germline V gene lookup returns CDR1 MNHEY and CDR2 SVGAGI.

The table lists this clone with a few counts. The V gene is TRBV6-6, the J gene TRBJ1-4, with 9 bases aligning to TRBD1. The CDR3 is made up of 15 amino acids. V was pared by 3 bases and J by 5 bases, with 4 bases of the junction left unmatched. From germline, CDR1 is MNHNY and CDR2 SVGAGI (reference sequence). This CDR3 is CASSYAGQGNEKLFF. The CDR3 nucleotides read TGTGCCAGCAGTTATGCTGGACAGGGGAATGAAAAACTGTTTTTT.

This clone was seen a single time. This chain links TRBV19 with TRBJ2-1; 7 bases map to TRBD2. The CDR3 contains 14 residues. V shed 4 bases, J shed 5 bases, and the junction held 5 bases outside the gene matches. Germline values: CDR1 LNHDA, CDR2 SQIVND (reference sequence). In DNA form, the CDR3 reads TGTGCCAGTAGTAGCGGCGGGAGAAACAATGAGCAGTTCTTC. This codes for CASSSGGRNNEQFF.

CDR3 coding DNA: TGTGCCAGCTCACCAAGCCTCGGACTAGCGCCCCAAGGGTCCTACGAGCAGTACTTC. It is translated as CASSPSLGLAPQGSYEQYF. The chain joins TRBV18 to TRBJ2-7; 9 bases line up with TRBD2. Germline CDR1 and CDR2: KGHSH and LQKENI. The CDR3 spans 19 residues. V was clipped by 2 bases and J by 1 base; unmatched bases: 15. The full variable domain, its missing parts supplied by reference TRBV18 and TRBJ2-7, is NAGVMQNPRHLVRRRGQEARLRCSPMKGHSHVYWYRQLPEEGLKFMVYLQKENIIDESGMPKERFSAEFPKEGPSILRIQQVVRGDSAAYFCASSPSLGLAPQGSYEQYFGPGTRLTVT.

This clone has only a few counts. The chain employs TRBV30 and TRBJ2-2, with 7 bases lining up with TRBD2. With V trimmed by 6 bases and J by 4 bases, 11 bases remained unmatched. The CDR3 length is 15 residues. CDR1 GTSNPN and CDR2 SVGIG come from the germline V gene (reference sequence). CDR3 bases: TGTGCCTGTTTTTATGGCGGGAGTGGCACCGGGGAGCTGTTTTTT. It yields the protein CACFYGGSGTGELFF.

The chain joins TRBV19 to TRBJ1-4, with 9 bases that match TRBD1. There are 14 residues in the CDR3. Germline assignment: CDR1 LNHDA and CDR2 SQIVND (reference sequence). V dropped 5 bases and J dropped 8; count of bases not matched to a gene: 6. The CDR3 spells CASSVGQGKEKLFF. The CDR3 region has the DNA TGTGCCAGTAGTGTCGGACAGGGGAAAGAAAAACTGTTTTTT.

The rearrangement links TRBV28 to TRBJ2-2, with 10 bases aligning to TRBD1. V was pared by 4 bases and J by 6 bases, with 8 bases of the junction left unmatched. The CDR3 is 16 residues long. The V gene's germline CDR1 is MDHEN and CDR2 SYDVKM. Written as DNA, the CDR3 is TGTGCCAGCAGTTCCGGGGACAGGGGCGGGGCCGGGGAGCTGTTTTTT. Amino acids: CASSSGDRGGAGELFF.

The rearrangement links TRBV28 to TRBJ1-1; D uncertain. V dropped 5 bases and J dropped 6 bases, with 13 bases sitting between them. Germline CDR1 MDHEN, CDR2 SYDVKM. The CDR3 is made up of 13 amino acids. As DNA, the CDR3 is TGTGCCAGCAGTCGTCCAGCGAGGCCTGAAGCTTTCTTT. Its protein is CASSRPARPEAFF.

This chain uses TRBV11-2 with TRBJ2-7, with D tentatively TRBD2 (5 bases). Deletions cut 5 bases from V and 3 bases from J, with 26 bases between. The CDR3 sequence is 18 residues long. Germline values: CDR1 SGHAT, CDR2 FQNNGV. CDR3 in DNA: TGTGCCAGCAGCCCCCCAGCGGCGGCAGGCACGAAGGACTACGAGCAGTACTTC. As protein: CASSPPAAAGTKDYEQYF.

The chain employs TRBV28 and TRBJ2-7, with 7 positions matching TRBD1. CDR3 length: 15 amino acids. Germline CDR1 reads MDHEN; CDR2 reads SYDVKM. Trimming took 4 bases from V and 3 from J; bases not matched to a gene: 9. In nucleotides, the CDR3 is TGTGCCAGCAGTTCCCCCCGGGACAGAGACTACGAGCAGTACTTC. Translation gives CASSSPRDRDYEQYF.

In its sample, this clone was seen once. The chain couples TRBV3-1 (or the pseudogene TRBV3-2) to TRBJ2-1, with 12 bases identical to TRBD2. CDR1 LGHDT and CDR2 YNNKEL come from the germline V gene (reference sequence). This CDR3 is 19 amino acids long. Trimming cost V 1 base and J 3 bases; bases outside gene matches: 10. The CDR3 is CASSQVKGQTSGSYNEQFF. CDR3 sequence (DNA): TGTGCCAGCAGCCAAGTGAAGGGACAGACTAGCGGGAGCTACAATGAGCAGTTCTTC.

The genes are TRBV7-9 and TRBJ2-7, with D maybe TRBD1 (6 bases). Trimming took off 1 base at V and 5 bases at J, with 6 bases between the two ends. CDR1 is SEHNR and CDR2 is FQNEAQ in the germline V gene (reference sequence). This CDR3 region has 12 residues. CDR3 nucleotide sequence: TGTGCCAGCAGCTTAGACAGGGACGAGCAGTACTTC. It encodes CASSLDRDEQYF.

The J gene is TRBJ2-7, the V gene TRBV7-2; TRBD2 matches at 9 bases. The CDR3 is 13 amino acids. V shed 6 bases, J shed 4 bases, and the junction held 4 bases outside the gene matches. Germline values: CDR1 SGHTA, CDR2 FQGNSA. For the CDR3, the DNA is TGTGCCAGCAGGCCGCGGGAGGGTTACGAGCAGTACTTC. It translates to CASRPREGYEQYF.

The genes are TRBV10-3 and TRBJ2-3, with TRBD1 identical over 9 bases. CDR1 and CDR2 from the germline V gene are ENHRY and SYGVKD. This CDR3 contains 12 residues. V lost 8 bases and J lost 4; bases outside the gene matches: 1. CDR3 coding DNA: TGTGCCATCGGACAGGGGCCAGATACGCAGTATTTT. Its protein is CAIGQGPDTQYF.